At least ten counts were recorded for the clone carrying this TCR beta chain. What it recognizes is unknown. This CDR3 comprises 12 residues. Trimming left V 3 bases short and J 7 bases short, with 9 bases between. Uncontrolled infections, other autoimmune diseases, pregnancy or lactation led to exclusion of patients. On the basis of clinical symptoms, serum thyroxine and TRAb, thyroid ultrasound and orbital computed tomography, diagnoses were made. This record belongs to a study of T cells in Graves' hyperthyroidism and ophthalmopathy. Study-wide results and limits: Ophthalmopathy and stable hyperthyroidism were told apart by a 13 V-J model.

It was RNA transcripts that yielded the amplified TCR beta CDR3 regions. With the HTBI primer set, the TCR CDR3 went through a first round of RT-PCR. TCRdb fed the multiplex PCR reads into MiXCR, producing one record per CDR3 protein. Of roughly 280,000 distinct CDR3 sequences listed, 15% to 20% are singletons. This chain connects TRBV12-3 or TRBV12-4 to TRBJ1-2; the D is unclear. Sequenced input: blood. This TCR derives from a woman in her sixties or seventies with Graves' ophthalmopathy. The CDR3 region is CASSFLTTGYTF. CDR3 DNA sequence: TGTGCCAGCAGTTTTCTCACAACTGGCTACACCTTC.